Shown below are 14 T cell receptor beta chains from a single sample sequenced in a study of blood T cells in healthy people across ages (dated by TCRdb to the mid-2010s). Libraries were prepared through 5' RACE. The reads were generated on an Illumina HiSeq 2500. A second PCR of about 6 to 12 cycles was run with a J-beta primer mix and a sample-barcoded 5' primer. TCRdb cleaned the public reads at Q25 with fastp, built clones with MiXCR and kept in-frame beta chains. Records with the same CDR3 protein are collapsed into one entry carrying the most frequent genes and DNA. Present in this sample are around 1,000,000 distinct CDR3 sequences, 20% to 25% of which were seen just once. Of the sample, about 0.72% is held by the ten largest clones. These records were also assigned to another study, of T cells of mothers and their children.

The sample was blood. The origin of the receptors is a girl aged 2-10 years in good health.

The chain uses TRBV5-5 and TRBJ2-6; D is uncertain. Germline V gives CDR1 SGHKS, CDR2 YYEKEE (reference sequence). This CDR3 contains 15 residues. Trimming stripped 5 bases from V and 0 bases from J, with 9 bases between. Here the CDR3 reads CASRSSSSGANVLTF. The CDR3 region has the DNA TGTGCCAGCAGATCATCTAGCTCTGGGGCCAACGTCCTGACTTTC. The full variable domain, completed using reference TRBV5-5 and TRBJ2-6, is DAGVTQSPTHLIKTRGQQVTLRCSPISGHKSVSWYQQVLGQGPQFIFQYYEKEERGRGNFPDRFSARQFPNYSSELNVNALLLGDSALYLCASRSSSSGANVLTFGAGSRLTVL.

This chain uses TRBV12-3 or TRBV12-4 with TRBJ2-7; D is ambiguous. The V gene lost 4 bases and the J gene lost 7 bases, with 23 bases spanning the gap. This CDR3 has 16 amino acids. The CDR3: CASSWVGVSDPSEQYF. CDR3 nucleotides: TGTGCCAGCAGTTGGGTGGGCGTCTCCGACCCGTCGGAGCAGTACTTC.

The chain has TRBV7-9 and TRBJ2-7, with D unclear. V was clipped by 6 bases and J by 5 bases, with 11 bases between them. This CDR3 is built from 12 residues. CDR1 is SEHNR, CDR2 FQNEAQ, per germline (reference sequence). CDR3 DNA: TGTGCCAGCAGTTCTTTCCTCCACGAGCAGTACTTC. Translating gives CASSSFLHEQYF.

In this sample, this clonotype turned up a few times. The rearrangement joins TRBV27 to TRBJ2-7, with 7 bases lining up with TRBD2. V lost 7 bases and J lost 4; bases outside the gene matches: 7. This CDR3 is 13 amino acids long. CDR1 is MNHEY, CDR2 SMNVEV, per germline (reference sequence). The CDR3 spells CASKRDYPYEQYF. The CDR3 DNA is TGTGCCAGCAAACGGGACTACCCATACGAGCAGTACTTC.

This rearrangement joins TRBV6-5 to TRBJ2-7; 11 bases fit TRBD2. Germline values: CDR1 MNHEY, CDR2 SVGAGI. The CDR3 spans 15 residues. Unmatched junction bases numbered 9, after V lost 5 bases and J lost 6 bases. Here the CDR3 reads CASSQTGTSGSEQYF. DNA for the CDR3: TGTGCCAGCAGTCAGACCGGGACTAGCGGTTCCGAGCAGTACTTC.

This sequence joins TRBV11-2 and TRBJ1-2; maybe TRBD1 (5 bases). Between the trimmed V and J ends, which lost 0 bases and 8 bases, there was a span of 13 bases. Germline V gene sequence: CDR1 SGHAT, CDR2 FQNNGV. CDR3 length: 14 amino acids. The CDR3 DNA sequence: TGTGCCAGCAGCTTAGAATCAGGGCTATTAGGCTACACCTTC. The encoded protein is CASSLESGLLGYTF.

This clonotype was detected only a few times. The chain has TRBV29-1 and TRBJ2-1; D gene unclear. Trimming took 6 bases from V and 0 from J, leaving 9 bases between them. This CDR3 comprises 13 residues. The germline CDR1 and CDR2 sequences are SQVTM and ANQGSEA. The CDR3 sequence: CSVRAYSYNEQFF. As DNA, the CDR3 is TGCAGCGTCCGAGCGTACTCCTACAATGAGCAGTTCTTC.

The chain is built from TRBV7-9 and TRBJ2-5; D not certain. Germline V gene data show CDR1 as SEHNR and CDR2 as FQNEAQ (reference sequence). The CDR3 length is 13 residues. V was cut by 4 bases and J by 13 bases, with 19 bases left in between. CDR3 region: CASSSMDRYERYF. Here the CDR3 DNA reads TGTGCCAGCAGCTCTATGGACCGCTACGAGCGGTACTTC.

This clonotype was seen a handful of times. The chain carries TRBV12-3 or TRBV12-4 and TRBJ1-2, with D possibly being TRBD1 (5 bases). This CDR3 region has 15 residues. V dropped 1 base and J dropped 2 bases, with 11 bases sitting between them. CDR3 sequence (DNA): TGTGCCAGCAGTTTAGGGGGCGCGGGGAACTATGGCTACACCTTC. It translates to CASSLGGAGNYGYTF.

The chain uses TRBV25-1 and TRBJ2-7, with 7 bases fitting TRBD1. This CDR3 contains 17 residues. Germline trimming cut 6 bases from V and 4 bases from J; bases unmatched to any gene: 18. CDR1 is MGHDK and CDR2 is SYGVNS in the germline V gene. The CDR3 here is CASRGSVDRARLYEQYF. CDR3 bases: TGTGCCAGCAGAGGTTCCGTCGACAGGGCCCGTTTATACGAGCAGTACTTC.

As DNA, the CDR3 is TGCAGCGTCCTACAGGGCGACACTGAAGCTTTCTTT. Its translation is CSVLQGDTEAFF. J is TRBJ1-1 and V is TRBV29-1; TRBD1 is a possible D gene (6 bases). Germline-derived CDR1 and CDR2 are SQVTM and ANQGSEA. V lost 6 bases to trimming and J lost 3 bases, with 11 bases between them. The CDR3 is 12 residues long. Complete variable domain (other parts from reference TRBV29-1 and TRBJ1-1): SAVISQKPSRDICQRGTSLTIQCQVDSQVTMMFWYRQQPGQSLTLIATANQGSEATYESGFVIDKFPISRPNLTFSTLTVSNMSPEDSSIYLCSVLQGDTEAFFGQGTRLTVV.

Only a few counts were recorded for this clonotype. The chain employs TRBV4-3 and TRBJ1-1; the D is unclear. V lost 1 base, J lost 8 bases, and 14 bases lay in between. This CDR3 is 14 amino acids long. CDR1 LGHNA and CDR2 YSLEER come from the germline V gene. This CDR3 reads CASSQGVGGQEAFF. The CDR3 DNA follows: TGCGCCAGCAGCCAAGGGGTTGGAGGGCAGGAAGCTTTCTTT.

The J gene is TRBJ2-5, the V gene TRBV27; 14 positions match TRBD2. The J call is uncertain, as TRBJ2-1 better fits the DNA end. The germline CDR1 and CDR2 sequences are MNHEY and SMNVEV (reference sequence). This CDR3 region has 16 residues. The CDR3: CASSLDGLAGGNEQFF. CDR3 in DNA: TGTGCCAGCAGTTTAGACGGACTAGCGGGAGGCAATGAGCAGTTCTTC.

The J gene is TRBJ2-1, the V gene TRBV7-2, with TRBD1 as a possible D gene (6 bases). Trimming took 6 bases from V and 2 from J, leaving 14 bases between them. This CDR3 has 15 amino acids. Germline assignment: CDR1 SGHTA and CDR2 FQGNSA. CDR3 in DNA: TGTGCCAGCAGTGTCAGGGGTGCTCCCTACAATGAGCAGTTCTTC. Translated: CASSVRGAPYNEQFF.